Following are 26 T cell receptor beta chains from one sample sequenced in a study of cytomegalovirus exposure and HLA in healthy donors. PCR involved 60 Vbeta and 13 Jbeta primers. Some clones are missing from TCRdb's copy, which holds only in-frame ones; the method was immunoSEQ multiplex PCR. The sample has over 250,000 clones, 72% seen once. Sequences were obtained from PBMCs. Every receptor here comes from a female donor in good health and CMV-seronegative.

J is TRBJ1-2 and V is TRBV28; tentatively, D is TRBD1 (6 bases). The ends were cut back, 3 bases at V and 6 bases at J, with 17 bases in the middle. The CDR3 is 15 residues long. The germline V gene has CDR1 MDHEN and CDR2 SYDVKM. This chain's CDR3 is CASSLASGGGDGYTF. As DNA, the CDR3 is TGTGCCAGCAGTTTGGCCTCCGGGGGGGGCGATGGCTACACCTTC.

This sequence joins TRBV4-2 and TRBJ2-2; 7 bases map to TRBD2. Trimming removed 3 bases from V and 4 bases from J; junction bases left unmatched: 8. CDR1 is LGHNA and CDR2 is YNFKEQ in the germline V gene. The CDR3 has 16 amino acids. This CDR3 reads CASSHPGLNSTGELFF. CDR3 nucleotide sequence: TGTGCCAGCAGCCACCCGGGACTAAACAGCACCGGGGAGCTGTTTTTT.

The chain uses TRBV10-1 and TRBJ2-7, with 8 bases aligning to TRBD2. There are 13 residues in the CDR3. Trimming cost V 8 bases and J 7 bases; bases outside gene matches: 10. Germline V gives CDR1 WNHNN, CDR2 SYGVQD (reference sequence). In DNA, the CDR3 is TGCGCCAGCTCCACGGGGGGGGCTCAAGAGCAGTACTTC. Its translation: CASSTGGAQEQYF.

V usage is TRBV10-3 and J usage is TRBJ2-3; D gene ambiguous. Germline CDR1 and CDR2: ENHRY and SYGVKD. Trimming left V 7 bases short and J 0 bases short, with 5 bases between. The CDR3 spans 12 residues. CDR3 region: CAITSSTDTQYF. Here the CDR3 DNA reads TGTGCCATCACTTCTAGCACAGATACGCAGTATTTT.

The chain uses TRBV4-1 and TRBJ2-3; a weak D match, TRBD2 (6 bases). CDR3 length: 16 amino acids. Germline assignment: CDR1 MGHRA and CDR2 YSYEKL. Trimming removed 4 bases at V and 2 bases at J, with 16 bases between. The CDR3 is CASSLPRDSATDTQYF. CDR3 coding DNA: TGCGCCAGCAGCCTCCCTCGGGACTCAGCCACAGATACGCAGTATTTT.

The chain carries TRBV6-5 and TRBJ2-5, with D tentatively TRBD2 (5 bases). Germline V gene lookup returns CDR1 MNHEY and CDR2 SVGAGI. V was clipped by 0 bases and J by 4 bases, with 12 bases between them. This CDR3 is built from 15 residues. The CDR3 reads CASSYSRHEGETQYF. The CDR3 DNA is TGTGCCAGCAGTTACTCGAGACACGAGGGAGAGACCCAGTACTTC.

This sequence joins TRBV19 and TRBJ2-7, with 16 bases that match TRBD2. There are 17 residues in the CDR3. CDR1 is LNHDA and CDR2 is SQIVND in the germline V gene (reference sequence). Unmatched junction bases numbered 6, after V lost 3 bases and J lost 4 bases. The CDR3 nucleotides read TGTGCCAGTAGTATCTCGGGACTAGCGGGAGGGCCTTACGAGCAGTACTTC. It is translated as CASSISGLAGGPYEQYF.

A few counts support this clone. The V call is TRBV18, the J call TRBJ1-5; unclear D gene. Trimming removed 6 bases at V and 7 bases at J, with 19 bases between. CDR3 length: 15 residues. Germline V gives CDR1 KGHSH, CDR2 LQKENI. The CDR3 coding sequence is TGTGCCAGCTCGCTCGGCGCAGGAGGAGTCCAGCCCCAGCATTTT. Residues: CASSLGAGGVQPQHF.

The V and J genes are TRBV28 and TRBJ2-3; 12 bases align to TRBD2. The length of the CDR3 is 17 residues. Germline V lookup: CDR1 MDHEN, CDR2 SYDVKM. Trimming cost V 7 bases and J 0 bases; bases outside gene matches: 8. CDR3 coding DNA: TGTGCCAGCACTCCGGGACTAGCGGGCCCTAGCACAGATACGCAGTATTTT. This gives the protein CASTPGLAGPSTDTQYF.

This chain links TRBV9 with TRBJ1-2; TRBD1 matches 9 bases. The length of the CDR3 is 13 residues. Per the germline V gene, CDR1 is SGDLS and CDR2 is YYNGEE. V was clipped by 3 bases and J by 8 bases; unmatched bases: 5. The CDR3, as DNA: TGTGCCAGCAGCGCCGACAGGGGGGGAGGCTACACCTTC. This codes for CASSADRGGGYTF.

The chain combines TRBV6-5 with TRBJ1-4; TRBD1 matches at 7 bases. The germline V gene encodes CDR1 MNHEY and CDR2 SVGAGI. The CDR3 sequence is 14 residues long. V was pared by 5 bases and J by 8 bases, with 8 bases of the junction left unmatched. The CDR3: CASSRSNRGEKLFF. CDR3 coding DNA: TGTGCCAGCAGTCGGAGTAACAGGGGCGAAAAACTGTTTTTT.

There are a few counts of this clone. The rearrangement links TRBV9 to TRBJ1-2; the D gene is possibly TRBD1 (5 bases). Germline V gene data show CDR1 as SGDLS and CDR2 as YYNGEE. The ends were cut back, 4 bases at V and 9 bases at J, with 22 bases in the middle. The CDR3 is made up of 15 amino acids. The CDR3 sequence: CASSPVEGPFRRYTF. The CDR3 coding sequence is TGTGCCAGCAGCCCCGTGGAGGGGCCCTTCCGCCGCTACACCTTC.

The rearrangement links TRBV19 to TRBJ1-1; 12 bases align to TRBD1. This CDR3 spans 15 amino acids. V dropped 7 bases and J dropped 5; count of bases not matched to a gene: 8. In germline, CDR1 is LNHDA, CDR2 SQIVND (reference sequence). This CDR3 reads CASTQGQGARTEAFF. In DNA form, the CDR3 reads TGTGCCAGTACCCAGGGACAGGGGGCGCGGACTGAAGCTTTCTTT. Filled out from reference TRBV19 and TRBJ1-1, the complete variable domain reads DGGITQSPKYLFRKEGQNVTLSCEQNLNHDAMYWYRQDPGQGLRLIYYSQIVNDFQKGDIAEGYSVSREKKESFPLTVTSAQKNPTAFYLCASTQGQGARTEAFFGQGTRLTVV.

The chain links TRBV6-6 to TRBJ2-1, with 7 positions matching TRBD1. Trimming cost V 6 bases and J 3 bases; bases outside gene matches: 5. CDR3 length: 14 residues. Germline CDR1 is MNHNY and CDR2 is SVGAGI (reference sequence). The DNA of the CDR3 is TGTGCCAGCAGCACAGGGGCCGACTACAATGAGCAGTTCTTC. Amino acid sequence: CASSTGADYNEQFF.

The rearrangement uses TRBV6-5 and TRBJ2-5, with no clear D. The V and J ends lost 2 bases and 0 bases respectively, with 4 bases between them. Germline V gives CDR1 MNHEY, CDR2 SVGAGI. This CDR3 is 13 amino acids long. CDR3 DNA sequence: TGTGCCAGCAGTTACCGTTACCAAGAGACCCAGTACTTC. Translating it yields CASSYRYQETQYF.

The chain joins TRBV7-8 to TRBJ2-7; D might be TRBD1 (6 bases). There are 13 residues in the CDR3. V was shortened by 1 base and J by 2 bases, with 6 bases between the two germline ends. The germline V gene has CDR1 SGHVS and CDR2 FQNEAQ. CDR3 sequence (DNA): TGTGCCAGCAGCTTAGAGGGGGCCTACGAGCAGTACTTC. Protein: CASSLEGAYEQYF.

The chain is built from TRBV5-6 and TRBJ2-3, with TRBD1 identical over 8 bases. The trim removed 3 bases at V and 0 bases at J, leaving 0 bases unmatched. Germline CDR1 SGHDT, CDR2 YYEEEE. This CDR3 spans 14 amino acids. CDR3: CASSWDRSTDTQYF. The CDR3 nucleotides read TGTGCCAGCAGCTGGGACAGGAGCACAGATACGCAGTATTTT.

The chain joins TRBV19 to TRBJ2-7; 8 positions match TRBD2. The CDR3 is 15 residues long. From germline, CDR1 is LNHDA and CDR2 SQIVND (reference sequence). With V trimmed by 6 bases and J by 3 bases, 10 bases remained unmatched. The CDR3 DNA reads as TGTGCCAGTAGGAATAGCGGGAATCCTAACTACGAGCAGTACTTC. This encodes CASRNSGNPNYEQYF.

Details on this clone: Sequence at one end of the junction differs from germline and may be a read error. J is TRBJ2-1 and V is TRBV6-4; D may be TRBD2 (5 bases). This CDR3 contains 15 residues. Germline CDR1 MRHNA, CDR2 SNTAGT. CDR3 nucleotides: TGTGCCAGCAGGGACTCGCAGGATTTGTCGTATGAGCAGTTCTTC. It specifies CASRDSQDLSYEQFF.

This clone was recorded a few times. The gene calls are TRBV2 and TRBJ2-5; 10 nucleotides agree with TRBD2. Germline values: CDR1 SNHLY, CDR2 FYNNEI. This CDR3 has 16 amino acids. The junction had 11 bases not matched to a gene; V was cut back by 5 bases and J by 5 bases. The CDR3 loop is CASSNNLAGAWETQYF. CDR3 DNA sequence: TGTGCCAGCAGTAACAACCTAGCGGGAGCTTGGGAGACCCAGTACTTC.

The chain combines TRBV9 with TRBJ2-5, with 8 bases aligning to TRBD2. The CDR3 is 15 amino acids. The V and J ends lost 0 bases and 5 bases, in that order; junction bases with no gene match: 6. The germline gives CDR1 SGDLS, CDR2 YYNGEE. The CDR3 loop is CASSVVSGRTETQYF. The CDR3 DNA reads as TGTGCCAGCAGCGTAGTCAGCGGGAGAACGGAGACCCAGTACTTC.

The chain uses TRBV18 and TRBJ2-7, with 11 bases matching TRBD2. Trimming cost V 5 bases and J 3 bases; bases outside gene matches: 9. The CDR3 is 16 amino acids. In germline, CDR1 is KGHSH, CDR2 LQKENI. This chain's CDR3 is CASSAATSGKNYEQYF. The CDR3 DNA sequence: TGTGCCAGCTCAGCGGCGACTAGCGGGAAAAACTACGAGCAGTACTTC.

The rearrangement uses TRBV12-5 and TRBJ2-2; 9 bases line up with TRBD2. CDR3 length: 15 amino acids. Germline-derived CDR1 and CDR2 are LGHNT and FRNRAP. Germline trimming cut 3 bases from V and 5 bases from J; bases unmatched to any gene: 4. This chain's CDR3 is CASGFAGGGTGELFF. CDR3 in DNA: TGTGCTAGTGGTTTTGCGGGAGGGGGTACCGGGGAGCTGTTTTTT.

The sample holds a few counts of this clone. The chain links TRBV15 to TRBJ1-4; 7 positions agree with TRBD1. Trimming took 8 bases from V and 8 from J; bases not matched to a gene: 8. The CDR3 totals 13 residues. The V gene's germline CDR1 is LNHNV and CDR2 YYDKDF (reference sequence). In DNA, the CDR3 is TGTGCCACCCTAGGGGGCAGTAGGGAAAAACTGTTTTTT. Translation gives CATLGGSREKLFF. Full variable domain (remainder filled in from reference TRBV15 and TRBJ1-4): DAMVIQNPRYQVTQFGKPVTLSCSQTLNHNVMYWYQQKSSQAPKLLFHYYDKDFNNEADTPDNFQSRRPNTSFCFLDIRSPGLGDTAMYLCATLGGSREKLFFGSGTQLSVL.

The chain couples TRBV2 to TRBJ1-2; the match to TRBD1 covers 8 bases. The CDR3 length is 13 residues. Per germline, CDR1 SNHLY and CDR2 FYNNEI. V was pared by 7 bases and J by 6 bases, with 7 bases of the junction left unmatched. The DNA of the CDR3 is TGTGCCAGCATCAAGACAGGGGTTGATGGCTACACCTTC. This encodes CASIKTGVDGYTF.

The chain employs TRBV11-2 and TRBJ1-5, with TRBD1 identical over 9 bases. The length of the CDR3 is 14 residues. The ends lost 4 bases at V and 4 bases at J; junction bases unmatched: 2. The germline CDR1 and CDR2 sequences are SGHAT and FQNNGV. The CDR3 DNA follows: TGTGCCAGCAGCTCCGGACAGGGGAATCAGCCCCAGCATTTT. It translates to CASSSGQGNQPQHF.